This entry is about one TCR beta chain. What it binds is unknown. This specimen belongs to a study of T cell responses to AZD1222 COVID-19 vaccine. V was trimmed by 3 bases and J by 2 bases, leaving 14 bases between them. CDR1 and CDR2 from the germline V gene are LNHDA and SQIVND (reference sequence). The CDR3 consists of 16 residues. Study-level findings and limits: In the spike-specific TCR repertoire, nearly half reportedly target unmutated variant regions. Repertoire sampling was restricted to post-peak T cell response timepoints.

Here immunoSEQ multiplex PCR was the method, and the copy in TCRdb shows in-frame clones only, minus some. The sample lists more than 85,000 clones; about 87% were seen once. This chain connects TRBV19 to TRBJ2-1; TRBD1 might be the D (5 bases). This sequence was found in an adult in good health. Here the sequenced sample was peripheral blood, taken on day 0 of AZD1222 vaccination. The CDR3 is CASSISAGSPYNEQFF. In DNA form, the CDR3 reads TGTGCCAGTAGTATCTCCGCAGGGTCCCCCTACAATGAGCAGTTCTTC.